This is a list of T cell receptor beta chains from one sample in a study of regulatory T cells in long-lasting Graves disease. TCRdb independently ran MiXCR on the multiplex PCR reads; one entry per CDR3 protein. The table lists a few hundred thousand distinct CDR3 sequences, around a quarter of them singletons. Source: peripheral blood mononuclear cells (PBMCs), taken when the disease was refractory, from a patient treated with antithyroid drugs. These receptors were obtained from a female donor with Graves disease. The CDR3 runs from the conserved cysteine through the conserved F or W. Each record gives: CDR3 protein, CDR3 DNA, V gene, J gene, clone size, D gene. The D gene is left open where the match is weak. A clone size is listed for some rows: how often the clone was seen (once, few, many), or a class if it is expanded.

CASRPTFVRGLNQPQHF	TGTGCCAGCAGGCCGACGTTCGTCAGGGGCCTAAATCAGCCCCAGCATTTT	TRBV6-1	TRBJ1-5	few	.
CASSIGQGLRDQPQHF	TGTGCCAGTAGTATAGGGCAGGGTTTAAGGGATCAGCCCCAGCATTTT	TRBV19	TRBJ1-5	few	.
CASSQGTSNTEAFF	TGTGCCAGCAGCCAAGGGACCTCAAACACTGAAGCTTTCTTT	TRBV14	TRBJ1-1	.	.
CASSDTGSTIQYF	TGTGCCAGCAGCGATACCGGGAGTACAATTCAGTACTTC	TRBV14	TRBJ2-4	few	.
CASSWAVAGRSYEQYF	TGTGCCAGCAGCTGGGCGGTGGCAGGCCGATCCTACGAGCAGTACTTC	TRBV7-9	TRBJ2-7	.	.
CASSYSSVKQPQHF	TGTGCCAGCAGTTACTCCAGCGTGAAACAGCCCCAGCATTTT	TRBV6-2/TRBV6-3	TRBJ1-5	.	.
CASSRPGGNEQYF	TGTGCCAGCAGCCGCCCAGGGGGGAACGAGCAGTACTTC	TRBV7-2	TRBJ2-7	many	.
CASSLPSVRRKQYF	TGTGCCAGCAGCCTCCCTAGTGTCAGGCGGAAGCAGTACTTC	TRBV7-8	TRBJ2-7	few	.
CASSPVTPRETQYF	TGTGCCAGCTCACCCGTAACACCCCGAGAGACCCAGTACTTC	TRBV18	TRBJ2-5	.	.
CASIQGTYGYTF	TGTGCCAGCATTCAGGGGACCTATGGCTACACCTTC	TRBV28	TRBJ1-2	many	.
CASTFRDRGRSSNEKLFF	TGTGCCAGCACCTTCCGGGACAGGGGGCGATCATCTAATGAAAAACTGTTTTTT	TRBV18	TRBJ1-4	.	TRBD1
CAISGRGGGSTEAFF	TGTGCCATCAGTGGACGAGGGGGGGGAAGCACTGAAGCTTTCTTT	TRBV10-3	TRBJ1-1	few	.
CASSQDMGGRQPQHF	TGTGCCAGCAGCCAAGATATGGGGGGGAGACAGCCCCAGCATTTT	TRBV3-1	TRBJ1-5	many	.
CASSEGREQYF	TGTGCCAGCAGCGAGGGTCGGGAGCAGTACTTC	TRBV7-2	TRBJ2-7	many	.
CASSEAHQWTEAFF	TGTGCCAGCAGCGAGGCTCACCAATGGACTGAAGCTTTCTTT	TRBV7-9	TRBJ1-1	.	.
CSALTEGSNEQYF	TGCAGTGCTTTGACAGAGGGGAGCAACGAGCAGTACTTC	TRBV20-1	TRBJ2-7	few	.
CASSQDRSTEGYTF	TGCGCCAGCAGCCAAGACAGGTCAACGGAGGGCTACACCTTC	TRBV4-3	TRBJ1-2	.	.
CASSQNRGFPYEQYF	TGTGCCAGCAGTCAGAACAGGGGTTTCCCCTACGAGCAGTACTTC	TRBV6-1	TRBJ2-7	many	TRBD1
CASSLGSLTNEKLFF	TGTGCCAGCAGCTTGGGAAGTCTAACTAATGAAAAACTGTTTTTT	TRBV5-5	TRBJ1-4	.	.
CAISESNGAYEQYF	TGTGCCATCAGTGAGTCGAACGGTGCCTACGAGCAGTACTTC	TRBV10-3	TRBJ2-7	.	.